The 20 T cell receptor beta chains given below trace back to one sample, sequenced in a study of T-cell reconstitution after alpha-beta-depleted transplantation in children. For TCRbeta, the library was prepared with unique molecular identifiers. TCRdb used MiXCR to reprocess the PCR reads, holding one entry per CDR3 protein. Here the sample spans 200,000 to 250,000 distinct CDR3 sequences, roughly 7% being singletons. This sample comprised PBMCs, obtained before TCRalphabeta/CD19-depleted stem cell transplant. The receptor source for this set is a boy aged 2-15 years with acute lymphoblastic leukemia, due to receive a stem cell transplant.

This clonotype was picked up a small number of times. CDR3 protein: CASSNKAETQYF. The CDR3 bases are TGTGCCAGCAGCAATAAAGCGGAGACCCAGTACTTC. The chain couples TRBV21-1 to TRBJ2-5. TRBV21-1 is labeled a pseudogene. The CDR3 has 12 residues.

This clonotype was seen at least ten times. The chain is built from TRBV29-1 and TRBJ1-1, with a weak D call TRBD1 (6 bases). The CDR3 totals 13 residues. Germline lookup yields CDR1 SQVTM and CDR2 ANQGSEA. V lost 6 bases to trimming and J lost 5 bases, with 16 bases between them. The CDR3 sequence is CSVMTGVETEAFF. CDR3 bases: TGCAGCGTGATGACAGGAGTGGAAACTGAAGCTTTCTTT.

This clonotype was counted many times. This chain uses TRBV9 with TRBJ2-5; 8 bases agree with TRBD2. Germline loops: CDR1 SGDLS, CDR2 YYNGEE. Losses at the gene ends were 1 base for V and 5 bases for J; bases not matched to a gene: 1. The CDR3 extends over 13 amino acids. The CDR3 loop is CASSVSGGETQYF. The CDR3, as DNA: TGTGCCAGCAGCGTATCGGGGGGGGAGACCCAGTACTTC.

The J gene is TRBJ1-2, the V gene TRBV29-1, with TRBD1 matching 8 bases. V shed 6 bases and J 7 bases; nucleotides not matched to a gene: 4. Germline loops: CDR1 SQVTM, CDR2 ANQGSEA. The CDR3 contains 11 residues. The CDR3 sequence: CSVDRAFGYTF. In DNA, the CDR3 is TGCAGCGTGGACAGGGCGTTTGGCTACACCTTC.

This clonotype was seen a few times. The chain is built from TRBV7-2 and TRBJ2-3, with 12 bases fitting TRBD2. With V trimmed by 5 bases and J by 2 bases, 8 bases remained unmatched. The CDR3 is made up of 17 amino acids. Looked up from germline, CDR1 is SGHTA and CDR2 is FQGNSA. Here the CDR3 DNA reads TGTGCCAGCAGCCGGATCGGGACTAGCGGGTACACAGATACGCAGTATTTT. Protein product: CASSRIGTSGYTDTQYF.

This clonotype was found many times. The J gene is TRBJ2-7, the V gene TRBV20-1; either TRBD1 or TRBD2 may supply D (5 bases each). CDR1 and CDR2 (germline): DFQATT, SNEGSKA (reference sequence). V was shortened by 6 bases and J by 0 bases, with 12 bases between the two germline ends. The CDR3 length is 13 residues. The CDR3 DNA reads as TGCAGTGCCCAAGGGACGTTCTCCTACGAGCAGTACTTC. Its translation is CSAQGTFSYEQYF.

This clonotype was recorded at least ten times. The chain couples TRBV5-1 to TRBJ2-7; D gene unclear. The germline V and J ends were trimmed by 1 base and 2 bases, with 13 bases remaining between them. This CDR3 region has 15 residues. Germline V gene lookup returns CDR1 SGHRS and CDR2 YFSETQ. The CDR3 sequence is CASSLQATTPYEQYF. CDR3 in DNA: TGCGCCAGCAGCTTGCAGGCAACGACCCCCTACGAGCAGTACTTC. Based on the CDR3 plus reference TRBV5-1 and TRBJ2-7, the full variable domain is KAGVTQTPRYLIKTRGQQVTLSCSPISGHRSVSWYQQTPGQGLQFLFEYFSETQRNKGNFPGRFSGRQFSNSRSEMNVSTLELGDSALYLCASSLQATTPYEQYFGPGTRLTVT.

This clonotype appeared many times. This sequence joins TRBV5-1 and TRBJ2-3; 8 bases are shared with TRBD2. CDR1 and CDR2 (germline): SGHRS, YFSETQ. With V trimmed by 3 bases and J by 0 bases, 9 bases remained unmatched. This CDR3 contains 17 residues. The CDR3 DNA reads TGCGCCAGCAGCTCACCTCGGGGGGGCCCTAGCACAGATACGCAGTATTTT. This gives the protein CASSSPRGGPSTDTQYF.

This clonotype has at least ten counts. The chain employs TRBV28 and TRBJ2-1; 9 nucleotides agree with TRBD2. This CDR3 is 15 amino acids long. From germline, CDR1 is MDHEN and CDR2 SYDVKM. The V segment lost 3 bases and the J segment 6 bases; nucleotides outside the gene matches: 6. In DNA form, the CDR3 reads TGTGCCAGCAGTTTTGGCGGGGGGGCTCCCAATGAGCAGTTCTTC. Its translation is CASSFGGGAPNEQFF.

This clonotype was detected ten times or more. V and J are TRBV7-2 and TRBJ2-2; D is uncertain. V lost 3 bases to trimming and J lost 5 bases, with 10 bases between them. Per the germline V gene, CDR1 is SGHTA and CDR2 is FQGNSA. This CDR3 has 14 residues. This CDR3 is CASSFTYKTGELFF. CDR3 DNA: TGTGCCAGCAGCTTCACATACAAGACCGGGGAGCTGTTTTTT.

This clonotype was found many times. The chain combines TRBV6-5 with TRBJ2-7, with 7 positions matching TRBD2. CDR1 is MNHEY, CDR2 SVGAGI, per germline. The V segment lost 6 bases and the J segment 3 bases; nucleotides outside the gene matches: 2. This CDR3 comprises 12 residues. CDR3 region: CASSPGGYEQYF. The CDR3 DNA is TGTGCCAGCAGCCCGGGGGGCTACGAGCAGTACTTC.

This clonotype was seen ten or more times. CDR3 protein: CASSIERGIYNEQFF. The DNA for the CDR3 is TGCGCCAGCAGCATAGAGCGGGGAATTTACAATGAGCAGTTCTTC. The chain combines TRBV5-1 with TRBJ2-1, with 7 bases lining up with TRBD2. Germline V gene sequence: CDR1 SGHRS, CDR2 YFSETQ. The CDR3 is made up of 15 amino acids. Losses at the gene ends were 4 bases for V and 4 bases for J; bases not matched to a gene: 8.

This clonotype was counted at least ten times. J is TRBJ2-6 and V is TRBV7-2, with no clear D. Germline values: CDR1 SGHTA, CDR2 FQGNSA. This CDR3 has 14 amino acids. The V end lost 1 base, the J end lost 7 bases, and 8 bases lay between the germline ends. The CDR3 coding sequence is TGTGCCAGCAGCTTAGTAGGCGGAGCCAACGTCCTGACTTTC. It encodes CASSLVGGANVLTF.

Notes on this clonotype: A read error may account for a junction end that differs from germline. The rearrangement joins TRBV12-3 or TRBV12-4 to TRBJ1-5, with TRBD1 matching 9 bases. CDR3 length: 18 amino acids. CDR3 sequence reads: CTSSLGVGTGPSNQPQHF. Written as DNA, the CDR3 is TGTACCAGCAGTTTAGGTGTTGGGACAGGGCCTAGCAATCAGCCCCAGCATTTT.

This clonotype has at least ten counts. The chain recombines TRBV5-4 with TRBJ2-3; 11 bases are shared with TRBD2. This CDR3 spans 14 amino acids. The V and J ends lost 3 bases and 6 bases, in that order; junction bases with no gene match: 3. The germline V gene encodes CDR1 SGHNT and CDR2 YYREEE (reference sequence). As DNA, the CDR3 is TGTGCCAGCAGCTCTAGCGGGAGGTCTGATACGCAGTATTTT. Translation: CASSSSGRSDTQYF.

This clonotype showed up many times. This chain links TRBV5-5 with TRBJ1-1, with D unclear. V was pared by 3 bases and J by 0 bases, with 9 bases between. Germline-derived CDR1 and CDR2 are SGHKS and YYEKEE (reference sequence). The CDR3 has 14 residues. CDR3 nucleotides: TGTGCCAGCAGCTGGACTGGGATGAACACTGAAGCTTTCTTT. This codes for CASSWTGMNTEAFF.

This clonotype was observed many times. The DNA of the CDR3 is TGCAGTGCTAGACTAGCGGGGGGGTACAATGAGCAGTTCTTC. Translating gives CSARLAGGYNEQFF. This chain uses TRBV20-1 with TRBJ2-1; 12 positions match TRBD2. Unmatched junction bases numbered 0, after V lost 2 bases and J lost 4 bases. The CDR3 has 14 residues. Per the germline V gene, CDR1 is DFQATT and CDR2 is SNEGSKA (reference sequence).

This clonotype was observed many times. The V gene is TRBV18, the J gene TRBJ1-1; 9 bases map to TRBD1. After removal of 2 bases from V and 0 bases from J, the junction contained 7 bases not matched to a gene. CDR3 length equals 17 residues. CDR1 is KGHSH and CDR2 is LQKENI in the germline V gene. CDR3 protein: CASSPLKQGAVNTEAFF. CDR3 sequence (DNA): TGTGCCAGCTCACCATTAAAACAGGGGGCAGTGAACACTGAAGCTTTCTTT.

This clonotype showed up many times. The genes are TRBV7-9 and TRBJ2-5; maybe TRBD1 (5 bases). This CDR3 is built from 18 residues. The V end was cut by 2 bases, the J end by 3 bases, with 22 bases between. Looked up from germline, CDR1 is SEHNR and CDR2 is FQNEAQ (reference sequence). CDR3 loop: CASSLPRRGHNIEETQYF. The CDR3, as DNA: TGTGCCAGCAGCTTACCACGACGCGGACATAACATTGAAGAGACCCAGTACTTC.

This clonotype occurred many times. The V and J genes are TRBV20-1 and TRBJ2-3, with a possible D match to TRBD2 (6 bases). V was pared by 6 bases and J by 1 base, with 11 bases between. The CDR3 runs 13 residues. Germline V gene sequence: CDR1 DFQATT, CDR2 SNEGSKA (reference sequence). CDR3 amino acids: CSAELAGTDTQYF. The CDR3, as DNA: TGCAGTGCGGAATTAGCGGGCACAGATACGCAGTATTTT.